Listed below are T cell receptor beta chains from one sample, sequenced in a study of blood T cell repertoires in COVID-19. Clones were sequenced by immunoSEQ multiplex PCR, and TCRdb holds only the in-frame ones, with some missing. The table includes roughly 300,000 clones, over 70% detected once. Sequencing was carried out using peripheral blood. Receptors originate from a woman aged 45-59 years with acute or convalescent COVID-19. CDR3s include the opening cysteine and the closing phenylalanine or tryptophan. The D gene is left open where the match is weak. Some rows have no size entry. The others give once, few or many, or a class for an expanded clone.

TRBJ2-3 | TRBV5-1 | - | - | CASSFLAGRSTDTQYF | TGCGCCAGCAGTTTTTTGGCGGGCCGAAGCACAGATACGCAGTATTTT
TRBJ1-2 | TRBV7-8 | TRBD1 | - | CASSSRRQGALLYGYTF | TGTGCCAGCAGTTCCCGCAGACAGGGGGCGCTCCTGTATGGCTACACCTTC
TRBJ1-6 | TRBV30 | - | - | CAWTYSYNSPLHF | TGTGCCTGGACCTACTCCTATAATTCACCCCTCCACTTT
TRBJ2-7 | TRBV20-1 | - | - | CSASMREAYEQYF | TGCAGTGCTAGTATGAGGGAGGCTTACGAGCAGTACTTC
TRBJ2-1 | TRBV6-6 | - | many | CASSYGSGSNNEQFF | TGTGCCAGCAGTTACGGTTCAGGGTCGAACAATGAGCAGTTCTTC
TRBJ2-3 | TRBV25-1 | - | - | CASSDHSGPASSTDTQYF | TGTGCCAGCAGTGATCATAGCGGACCCGCCTCTAGCACAGATACGCAGTATTTT
TRBJ2-1 | TRBV6-2/TRBV6-3 | - | - | CASSYPQDWRNEQFF | TGTGCCAGCAGTTACCCGCAGGACTGGAGGAATGAGCAGTTCTTC
TRBJ1-1 | TRBV5-1 | TRBD1 | - | CASSPTTGETEAFF | TGCGCCAGCAGCCCTACGACAGGGGAAACTGAAGCTTTCTTT
TRBJ1-4 | TRBV5-8 | TRBD1 | - | CASSSYRGVNEKLFF | TGTGCCAGCAGCTCGTACAGGGGAGTTAATGAAAAACTGTTTTTT
TRBJ1-3 | TRBV10-3 | TRBD1 | - | CAISTGAGNTIYF | TGTGCCATCTCTACAGGGGCTGGAAACACCATATATTTT
TRBJ1-6 | TRBV12-5 | TRBD1 | - | CAAQGAYNSPLHF | TGTGCTGCCCAGGGGGCTTATAATTCACCCCTCCACTTT
TRBJ1-5 | TRBV5-6 | - | few | CASSQNSNQPQHF | TGTGCCAGCAGCCAGAATAGCAATCAGCCCCAGCATTTT
TRBJ1-5 | TRBV11-2 | - | - | CASTQSPGQPQHF | TGTGCCAGCACGCAGTCCCCGGGGCAGCCCCAGCATTTT
TRBJ2-5 | TRBV11-2 | TRBD1 | - | CASSLYRGAGETQYF | TGTGCCAGCAGCTTGTACAGGGGGGCGGGGGAGACCCAGTACTTC
TRBJ2-5 | TRBV6-5 | - | - | CASSRAPTGSETQYF | TGTGCCAGCAGCCGGGCCCCCACAGGGTCCGAGACCCAGTACTTC
TRBJ2-1 | TRBV7-8 | - | - | CASSLGLVENEQFF | TGTGCCAGCAGCTTAGGACTAGTAGAGAATGAGCAGTTCTTC
TRBJ1-2 | TRBV5-8 | - | - | CASSSPNYGYTF | TGTGCCAGCAGCTCCCCGAACTATGGCTACACCTTC
TRBJ1-6 | TRBV30 | - | - | CAWGARWGEAYNSPLHF | TGTGCCTGGGGCGCGAGGTGGGGGGAAGCTTATAATTCACCCCTCCACTTT
TRBJ1-5 | TRBV14 | - | - | CASSSVNSNQPQHF | TGTGCCAGCAGCTCAGTCAATAGCAATCAGCCCCAGCATTTT
TRBJ2-7 | TRBV5-1 | - | - | CASSLALASYEQYF | TGCGCCAGCAGCTTGGCACTAGCCTCCTACGAGCAGTACTTC
TRBJ1-3 | TRBV2 | - | few | CASSEAPGVGNTIYF | TGTGCCAGCAGTGAAGCCCCGGGAGTAGGAAACACCATATATTTT
TRBJ2-1 | TRBV10-1 | - | - | CASSDTGDYEQFF | TGCGCCAGCAGTGACACGGGGGATTATGAGCAGTTCTTC
TRBJ1-4 | TRBV19 | - | - | CASSGRGEKLFF | TGTGCCAGTAGTGGCCGGGGAGAAAAACTGTTTTTT
TRBJ1-6 | TRBV5-6 | - | - | CATSRFGDYNSPLHF | TGTGCCACCTCCAGGTTCGGGGATTATAATTCACCCCTCCACTTT
TRBJ2-3 | TRBV25-1 | - | - | CASSEQSTDTQYF | TGTGCCAGCAGTGAACAGAGCACAGATACGCAGTATTTT
TRBJ2-3 | TRBV29-1 | - | - | CSSGGLTDTQYF | TGCAGCTCAGGCGGTCTGACAGATACGCAGTATTTT
TRBJ2-7 | TRBV27 | TRBD1 | once | CASSVRGVRDRDFEQYF | TGTGCCAGCAGCGTCCGGGGGGTCCGGGACAGGGATTTCGAGCAGTACTTC
TRBJ2-1 | TRBV28 | TRBD2 | - | CASSLFGTSGGASYNEQFF | TGTGCCAGCAGTTTATTCGGGACTAGCGGGGGGGCTTCATACAATGAGCAGTTCTTC
TRBJ1-6 | TRBV1 | - | few | CTSSQEQGCSSYNSPLHF | TGCACCAGCAGCCAGGAACAGGGTTGCAGCTCCTATAATTCACCCCTCCACTTT
TRBJ1-6 | TRBV4-1 | - | - | CASSQEGSTGWNSPLHF | TGCGCCAGCAGCCAAGAGGGAAGCACAGGGTGGAATTCACCCCTCCACTTT
TRBJ2-2 | TRBV30 | TRBD2 | - | CAWSTGLAGQGELFF | TGTGCCTGGAGTACAGGACTAGCGGGACAAGGGGAGCTGTTTTTT
TRBJ2-2 | TRBV7-8 | - | - | CASSLEGRDIGGELFF | TGTGCCAGCAGCTTAGAGGGCCGGGACATCGGCGGGGAGCTGTTTTTT
TRBJ1-1 | TRBV3-1/TRBV3-2 | - | - | CASSQDRGETEAFF | TGTGCCAGCAGCCAAGACAGGGGAGAAACTGAAGCTTTCTTT
TRBJ2-2 | TRBV6-5 | - | - | CAATQGNTGELFF | TGTGCAGCTACACAGGGGAACACCGGGGAGCTGTTTTTT
TRBJ1-5 | TRBV3-1/TRBV3-2 | - | - | CASSRQRNQPQHF | TGTGCCAGCAGCCGGCAGAGGAATCAGCCCCAGCATTTT
TRBJ1-2 | TRBV4-1 | TRBD1 | - | CASRGTEGYYGYTF | TGCGCCAGCAGAGGGACAGAGGGTTACTATGGCTACACCTTC
TRBJ1-1 | TRBV5-1 | - | few | CASSRRGAAPRDTEAFF | TGCGCCAGCAGCCGTCGGGGGGCAGCTCCACGGGACACTGAAGCTTTCTTT
TRBJ2-7 | TRBV25-1 | TRBD2 | - | CASSVSGTSSYEQYF | TGTGCCAGCAGTGTATCCGGGACTAGCTCCTACGAGCAGTACTTC
TRBJ1-2 | TRBV28 | TRBD1 | few | CASSRLGQGAFYGYTF | TGTGCCAGCAGCCGCTTGGGGCAGGGGGCTTTCTATGGCTACACCTTC
TRBJ1-5 | TRBV6-5 | - | few | CASSWEGSGNQPQHF | TGTGCCAGCTCCTGGGAGGGTTCGGGGAATCAGCCCCAGCATTTT
TRBJ2-1 | TRBV4-3 | - | - | CASSQEGVAGFYEQFF | TGCGCCAGCAGCCAAGAAGGGGTTGCGGGATTTTATGAGCAGTTCTTC
TRBJ2-7 | TRBV5-1 | - | - | CASSLDINYEQYF | TGCGCCAGCAGCTTGGACATCAATTACGAGCAGTACTTC
TRBJ1-2 | TRBV7-2 | - | - | CASSPSAGTPYGYTF | TGTGCCAGCAGCCCTAGCGCAGGGACTCCCTATGGCTACACCTTC
TRBJ2-5 | TRBV12-3/TRBV12-4 | - | - | CASSLDTQETQYF | TGTGCCAGCAGTTTAGACACCCAAGAGACCCAGTACTTC
TRBJ2-1 | TRBV13 | - | - | CASSPPRGEGVNEQFF | TGTGCCAGCAGCCCCCCCAGGGGAGAGGGGGTGAATGAGCAGTTCTTC
TRBJ2-2 | TRBV19 | - | - | CASSIRAPSPGELFF | TGTGCCAGTAGTATACGAGCGCCCAGCCCCGGGGAGCTGTTTTTT
TRBJ2-1 | TRBV29-1 | TRBD1 | - | CSAHDRGTYNEQFF | TGCAGCGCTCACGACAGGGGTACCTACAATGAGCAGTTCTTC
TRBJ2-5 | TRBV3-1/TRBV3-2 | TRBD2 | - | CASSRYSRGEETQYF | TGTGCCAGCAGCCGATACTCCCGGGGGGAAGAGACCCAGTACTTC
TRBJ1-1 | TRBV4-2 | - | many | CASSQQTTGNTEAFF | TGTGCCAGCAGCCAACAGACAACAGGGAACACTGAAGCTTTCTTT
TRBJ1-1 | TRBV19 | - | - | CASNGTPNTEAFF | TGTGCCAGTAACGGGACACCGAACACTGAAGCTTTCTTT
TRBJ2-2 | TRBV9 | TRBD2 | - | CASNKQRETNTGELFF | TGTGCCAGCAACAAACAGCGGGAAACGAACACCGGGGAGCTGTTTTTT
TRBJ1-3 | TRBV5-4 | - | - | CASSLGSGSGNTIYF | TGTGCCAGCAGCTTGGGTTCAGGGTCAGGAAACACCATATATTTT
TRBJ1-1 | TRBV6-4 | TRBD1 | - | CASSDSDRAGEAFF | TGTGCCAGCAGTGACTCGGACAGGGCTGGTGAAGCTTTCTTT
TRBJ1-2 | TRBV24-1 | - | - | CATSDSTGLWGGYTF | TGTGCCACCAGTGATTCAACAGGGTTATGGGGTGGCTACACCTTC
TRBJ2-7 | TRBV7-2 | TRBD1 | - | CASSLDGRGTGNLYF | TGTGCCAGCAGCTTAGATGGCAGGGGGACCGGGAATCTGTACTTC